This T cell receptor (beta chain) was identified in a study of CD8 T cells in Susac syndrome. Per the germline V gene, CDR1 is DFQATT and CDR2 is SNEGSKA (reference sequence). V trimming: 3 bases; J trimming: 3 bases; junction bases outside the gene matches: 5. The CDR3 has 15 amino acids. RNA was extracted with the RNeasy kit, and a quantity of about 0.5 to 1 ug was reverse transcribed using random hexamers. MiXCR, run by TCRdb on the immunoSEQ multiplex PCR reads, gives a single entry per CDR3 protein. The sample lists 140,000 or so distinct CDR3 sequences; 85% to 95% were seen once. The chain combines TRBV20-1 with TRBJ2-1; 10 bases match TRBD2. The source is a human donor with multiple sclerosis. Material: CD4+ T cells from PBMCs. CDR3 in DNA: TGCAGTGCTAGTACTAGCGGGGCAGACTACAATGAGCAGTTCTTC. Amino acids: CSASTSGADYNEQFF.